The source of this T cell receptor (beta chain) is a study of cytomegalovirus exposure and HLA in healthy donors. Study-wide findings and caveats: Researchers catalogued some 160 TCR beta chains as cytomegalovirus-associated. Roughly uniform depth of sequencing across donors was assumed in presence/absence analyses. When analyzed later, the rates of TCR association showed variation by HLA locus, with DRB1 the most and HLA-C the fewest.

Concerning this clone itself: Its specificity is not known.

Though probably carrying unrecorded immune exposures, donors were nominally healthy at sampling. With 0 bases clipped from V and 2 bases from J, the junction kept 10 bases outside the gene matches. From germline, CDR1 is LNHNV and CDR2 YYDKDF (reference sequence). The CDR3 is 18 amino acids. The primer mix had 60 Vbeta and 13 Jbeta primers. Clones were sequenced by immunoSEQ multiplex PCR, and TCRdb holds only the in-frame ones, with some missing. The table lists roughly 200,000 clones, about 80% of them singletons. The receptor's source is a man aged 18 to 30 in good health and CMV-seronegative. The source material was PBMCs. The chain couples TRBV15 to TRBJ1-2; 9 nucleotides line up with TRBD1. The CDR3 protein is CATSREIPGTGRNYGYTF. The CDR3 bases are TGTGCCACCAGCAGAGAAATCCCCGGGACAGGGCGAAACTATGGCTACACCTTC.